This TCR beta chain was sequenced during a study of response to subunit inactivated influenza vaccine. Study-wide points: Researchers suggested that each seasonal influenza vaccination recruits few new T cells.

Each CDR3 protein is one row after TCRdb ran MiXCR on the RT-PCR reads. The data hold fewer than 800,000 distinct CDR3 sequences, with approximately 14% observed a single time. A remark on this clonotype: Its antigen is unidentified.

The CDR3 loop spans 10 amino acids. Trimming removed 4 bases from V and 9 bases from J, with 7 bases in between. CDR1 LGHDT and CDR2 YNNKEL come from the germline V gene (reference sequence). Sequencing used PBMCs from blood, obtained 11 to 12 days after vaccination. This clonotype was obtained from a middle-aged man who received an inactivated influenza vaccine. The chain carries TRBV3-1 and TRBJ2-7; tentatively, D is TRBD2 (5 bases). CDR3 nucleotide sequence: TGTGCCAGCAGCCCCGAGGGGCAGTACTTC. As protein: CASSPEGQYF.